This record concerns one T cell receptor beta chain sequence. Using immunoSEQ multiplex PCR, the repertoire was profiled, and TCRdb retains in-frame clones only, with some absent. This sample has around 130,000 clones, with more than 80% found just once. The sample comes from a study of blood T cell repertoires in COVID-19. Whole-study context: COVID-19 samples, acute and convalescent, were from the United States, Italy and Spain. T cells, B-cell-depleted T cells, or PBMCs supplied cDNA or gDNA.

The length of the CDR3 is 17 residues. The germline V gene has CDR1 LNHNV and CDR2 YYDKDF (reference sequence). Between the trimmed V and J ends, which lost 0 bases and 1 base, there was a span of 15 bases. The TCR originated in a woman aged 60-75 years with acute or convalescent COVID-19. Specimen: peripheral blood. The chain uses TRBV15 and TRBJ2-5, with D tentatively TRBD1 (5 bases). Here the CDR3 reads CATSREPGQAFQETQYF. CDR3 coding DNA: TGTGCCACCAGCAGAGAGCCAGGGCAGGCGTTCCAAGAGACCCAGTACTTC.